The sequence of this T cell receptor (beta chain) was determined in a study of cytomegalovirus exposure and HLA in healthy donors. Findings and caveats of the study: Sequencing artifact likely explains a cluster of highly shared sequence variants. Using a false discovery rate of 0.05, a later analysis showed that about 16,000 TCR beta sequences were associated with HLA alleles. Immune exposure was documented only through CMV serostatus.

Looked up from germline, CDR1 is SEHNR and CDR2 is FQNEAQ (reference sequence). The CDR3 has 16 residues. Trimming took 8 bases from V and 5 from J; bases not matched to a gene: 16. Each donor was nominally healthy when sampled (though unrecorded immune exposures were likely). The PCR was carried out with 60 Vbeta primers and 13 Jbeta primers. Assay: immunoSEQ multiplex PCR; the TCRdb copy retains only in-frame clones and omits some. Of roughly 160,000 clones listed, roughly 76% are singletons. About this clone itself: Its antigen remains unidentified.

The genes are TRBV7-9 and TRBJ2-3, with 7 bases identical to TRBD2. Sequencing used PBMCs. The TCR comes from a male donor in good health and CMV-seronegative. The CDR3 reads CASVPRGGSRGDTQYF. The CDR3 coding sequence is TGTGCCAGCGTACCTCGGGGCGGGAGCCGGGGAGATACGCAGTATTTT.